Detailed here is one T cell receptor (beta chain). The read halts 3 residues ahead of the CDR3 end, with the missing end drawn from the germline J gene. MY09/MY11 PCR detected cervical HPV DNA; dot-blot assigned genotypes. V lost 4 bases to trimming and J lost 3 bases; unmatched junction nucleotides: 2. In germline, CDR1 is SGHTA, CDR2 FQGNSA. The CDR3 is 14 residues long. The sample comes from a study of T cells in women clearing cervical HPV infection. Produced via immunoSEQ multiplex PCR; TCRdb's table is partial and in-frame only. Its clone listing holds around 46,000 clones. The sequenced sample consisted of blood buffy coat. The origin of this receptor is a woman aged 18 to 75 with a cervical HPV16 infection that either progressed to CIN3+ or cleared (not recorded which). This chain joins TRBV7-2 and TRBJ2-7; 11 bases match TRBD2. The sequenced CDR3 bases are TGTGCCAGCAGCTCCACTAGCGGGGGCTACGAG. Its protein product is CASSSTSGGYE. The complete CDR3 sequence is CASSSTSGGYEQYF.